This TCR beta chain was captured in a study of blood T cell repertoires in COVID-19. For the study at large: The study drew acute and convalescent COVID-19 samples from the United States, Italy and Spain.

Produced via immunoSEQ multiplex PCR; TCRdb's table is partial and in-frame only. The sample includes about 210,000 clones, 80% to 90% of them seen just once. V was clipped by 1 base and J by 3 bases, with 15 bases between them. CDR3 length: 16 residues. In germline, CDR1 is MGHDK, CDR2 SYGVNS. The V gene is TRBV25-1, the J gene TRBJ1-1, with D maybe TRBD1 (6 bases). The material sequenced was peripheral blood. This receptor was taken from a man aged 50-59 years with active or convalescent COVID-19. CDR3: CASSESTLTGYTEAFF. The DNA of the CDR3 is TGTGCCAGCAGTGAATCTACCCTCACAGGGTACACTGAAGCTTTCTTT.